These T cell receptor beta chains were read from a single sample in a study of molecular identifiers for immune sequencing clone quantification. TCRdb used MiXCR to reprocess the PCR reads, holding one entry per CDR3 protein. This sample has around 460,000 distinct CDR3 sequences; about 21% occur once, and the top ten carry 0.84%. Source material: naive CD8+ T cells from blood, with Jurkat cell RNA spiked in. The source is a human donor in good health. Some libraries in this study had Jurkat cell RNA spiked in. CDR3s include the opening cysteine and the closing phenylalanine or tryptophan. The order of the fields is D gene, V gene, clone size, J gene, CDR3 DNA, CDR3 protein. The D gene is left open where the match is weak. Expanded clones are given a class, and other clones once, few, many or no size at all.

d_call: .; v_call: TRBV6-1; clone_size: .; j_call: TRBJ1-1; cdr3_nt: TGTGCCAGCAGTGGAAAGGTTTTCTTT; cdr3_aa: CASSGKVFF
d_call: .; v_call: TRBV18; clone_size: .; j_call: TRBJ2-7; cdr3_nt: TGTGCCAGCTCACCACGAGAGACAGGGAGGGTCGACGAGCAGTACTTC; cdr3_aa: CASSPRETGRVDEQYF
d_call: TRBD2; v_call: TRBV5-1; clone_size: many; j_call: TRBJ2-7; cdr3_nt: TGCGCCAGCAGCCCCCGGGGAAGCGGGGGGCCCTCCTACGAGCAGTACTTC; cdr3_aa: CASSPRGSGGPSYEQYF
d_call: TRBD1; v_call: TRBV27; clone_size: few; j_call: TRBJ2-7; cdr3_nt: TGTGCCAGCAGCAGGACAGGGGGTTATTACGAGCAGTACTTC; cdr3_aa: CASSRTGGYYEQYF
d_call: .; v_call: TRBV6-2/TRBV6-3; clone_size: .; j_call: TRBJ1-4; cdr3_nt: TGTGCTACCGGGACCCCGAGGAGAAATGAAAAACTGTTTTTT; cdr3_aa: CATGTPRRNEKLFF
d_call: .; v_call: TRBV27; clone_size: few; j_call: TRBJ1-5; cdr3_nt: TGTGCCAGCAGTTTATTTAAAGGGGTCAATCAGCCCCAGCATTTT; cdr3_aa: CASSLFKGVNQPQHF
d_call: .; v_call: TRBV20-1; clone_size: few; j_call: TRBJ2-5; cdr3_nt: TGCAGTGCTAGAGGATCGGTTGAGGGCAGACAAGAGACCCAGTACTTC; cdr3_aa: CSARGSVEGRQETQYF
d_call: .; v_call: TRBV7-8; clone_size: many; j_call: TRBJ1-5; cdr3_nt: TGTGCCAGCAGCTTGCACAGGGTTAGTAATCAGCCCCAGCATTTT; cdr3_aa: CASSLHRVSNQPQHF
d_call: .; v_call: TRBV14; clone_size: few; j_call: TRBJ2-5; cdr3_nt: TGTGCCAGCAGCTTCGGACGGTTGGCGGAGACCCAGTACTTC; cdr3_aa: CASSFGRLAETQYF
d_call: TRBD1; v_call: TRBV7-6; clone_size: .; j_call: TRBJ2-7; cdr3_nt: TGTGCCAGCAGCTACTCCACAAGGTACTCAGGGGGACAATTCTACGAGCAGTACTTC; cdr3_aa: CASSYSTRYSGGQFYEQYF
d_call: TRBD1; v_call: TRBV4-3; clone_size: few; j_call: TRBJ1-6; cdr3_nt: TGCGCCAGCAGCCAAGATTTGGACAGGGGACCATCACCCCTCCACTTT; cdr3_aa: CASSQDLDRGPSPLHF
d_call: .; v_call: TRBV4-1; clone_size: .; j_call: TRBJ2-3; cdr3_nt: TGCGCCAGCAGCCCCGCCGGAGGGGATGATACGCAGTATTTT; cdr3_aa: CASSPAGGDDTQYF
d_call: TRBD1; v_call: TRBV29-1; clone_size: many; j_call: TRBJ2-7; cdr3_nt: TGCAGCGTTGAACCTGACCGGACAGGGGGTCAAGAGCAGTACTTC; cdr3_aa: CSVEPDRTGGQEQYF
d_call: .; v_call: TRBV9; clone_size: many; j_call: TRBJ2-7; cdr3_nt: TGTGCCAGCAGCGTCGGCCAATCCTACGAGCAGTACTTC; cdr3_aa: CASSVGQSYEQYF
d_call: TRBD1; v_call: TRBV7-9; clone_size: few; j_call: TRBJ2-7; cdr3_nt: TGTGCCAGCAGCTCCAACAGGGGAGAGATCTCCTACGAGCAGTACTTC; cdr3_aa: CASSSNRGEISYEQYF
d_call: .; v_call: TRBV10-2; clone_size: .; j_call: TRBJ2-5; cdr3_nt: TGCGCCAGCAGTGAGCTTGGGGGGCTTGGCCAAGAGACCCAGTACTTC; cdr3_aa: CASSELGGLGQETQYF
d_call: TRBD1; v_call: TRBV5-6; clone_size: .; j_call: TRBJ2-7; cdr3_nt: TGTGCCAGCAGCTGGGGGACAGGGCCAGCGGGTTACGAGCAGTACTTC; cdr3_aa: CASSWGTGPAGYEQYF
d_call: .; v_call: TRBV29-1; clone_size: .; j_call: TRBJ1-3; cdr3_nt: TGCAGCGTTGGTGGGGCAGCCTCTGGAAACACCATATATTTT; cdr3_aa: CSVGGAASGNTIYF
d_call: TRBD1; v_call: TRBV4-3; clone_size: many; j_call: TRBJ2-7; cdr3_nt: TGCGCCAGCAGCCAGGGACAGGGATCCTACGAGCAGTACTTC; cdr3_aa: CASSQGQGSYEQYF
d_call: .; v_call: TRBV12-3/TRBV12-4; clone_size: .; j_call: TRBJ1-2; cdr3_nt: TGTGCCAGCCATGTGGGAAGCGGCTACACCTTC; cdr3_aa: CASHVGSGYTF
d_call: .; v_call: TRBV30; clone_size: .; j_call: TRBJ1-5; cdr3_nt: TGTGCCTGGAGCGGAGAATATAGCAATCAGCCCCAGCATTTT; cdr3_aa: CAWSGEYSNQPQHF
d_call: .; v_call: TRBV5-1; clone_size: .; j_call: TRBJ1-2; cdr3_nt: TGCGCCAGCAGCAAGTATTCCGATACAGGGAGATATGGCTACACCTTC; cdr3_aa: CASSKYSDTGRYGYTF
d_call: .; v_call: TRBV28; clone_size: few; j_call: TRBJ1-4; cdr3_nt: TGTGCCAGCAGTTTCTCGGCGGGATACACCGAAGTTCTGTTTTTT; cdr3_aa: CASSFSAGYTEVLFF
d_call: TRBD2; v_call: TRBV7-9; clone_size: many; j_call: TRBJ2-4; cdr3_nt: TGTGCCAGCAGCTTTACTAGCGGAGAAAACATTCAGTACTTC; cdr3_aa: CASSFTSGENIQYF
d_call: .; v_call: TRBV4-1; clone_size: .; j_call: TRBJ2-1; cdr3_nt: TGCGCCAGCAGGCAGGGTCCCCTCTACAATGAGCAGTTCTTC; cdr3_aa: CASRQGPLYNEQFF
d_call: .; v_call: TRBV6-6; clone_size: .; j_call: TRBJ1-2; cdr3_nt: TGTGCCAGCAGTTACGGTGATAACGGGAGACACGACCCTAACTATGGCTACACCTTC; cdr3_aa: CASSYGDNGRHDPNYGYTF
d_call: .; v_call: TRBV2; clone_size: .; j_call: TRBJ2-3; cdr3_nt: TGTGCCAGCAGTGAAGAGGGGGGTGGGGTGGATACGCAGTATTTT; cdr3_aa: CASSEEGGGVDTQYF
d_call: .; v_call: TRBV18; clone_size: many; j_call: TRBJ1-1; cdr3_nt: TGTGCCAGCTCACCGGGCGGATCGAACACTGAAGCTTTCTTT; cdr3_aa: CASSPGGSNTEAFF
d_call: .; v_call: TRBV29-1; clone_size: .; j_call: TRBJ2-1; cdr3_nt: TGCAGCGTTGAAGGCGGCGCGGGACAGATATACAATGAGCAGTTCTTC; cdr3_aa: CSVEGGAGQIYNEQFF
d_call: TRBD2; v_call: TRBV12-3/TRBV12-4; clone_size: few; j_call: TRBJ2-3; cdr3_nt: TGTGCCAGCAGTTTATACTTGGGAGGGACAGATACGCAGTATTTT; cdr3_aa: CASSLYLGGTDTQYF
d_call: TRBD2; v_call: TRBV28; clone_size: many; j_call: TRBJ2-2; cdr3_nt: TGTGCCAGCAGACTACTCCGGCCTAGCGGACCCGGGGAGCTGTTTTTT; cdr3_aa: CASRLLRPSGPGELFF
d_call: TRBD1; v_call: TRBV12-3/TRBV12-4; clone_size: .; j_call: TRBJ2-1; cdr3_nt: TGTGCCAGCAGTCCTTACAGGGGGGATGAGCAGTTCTTC; cdr3_aa: CASSPYRGDEQFF
d_call: .; v_call: TRBV27; clone_size: .; j_call: TRBJ2-3; cdr3_nt: TGTGCCAGCAGTTTATTGCTGGTTGGGGGGACAGATACGCAGTATTTT; cdr3_aa: CASSLLLVGGTDTQYF
d_call: .; v_call: TRBV11-3; clone_size: .; j_call: TRBJ2-7; cdr3_nt: TGTGCCAGCAGCTTATCAAACAAACCCTACGAGCAGTACTTC; cdr3_aa: CASSLSNKPYEQYF
d_call: .; v_call: TRBV20-1; clone_size: .; j_call: TRBJ2-7; cdr3_nt: TGCAGTGCTAGGACGCCCGGAAGATACGAGCAGTACTTC; cdr3_aa: CSARTPGRYEQYF
d_call: TRBD2; v_call: TRBV4-3; clone_size: .; j_call: TRBJ2-7; cdr3_nt: TGCGCCAGCAGCCAAGATTGGGGAAGGCGGGAGTACGAGCAGTACTTC; cdr3_aa: CASSQDWGRREYEQYF
d_call: .; v_call: TRBV4-3; clone_size: many; j_call: TRBJ2-7; cdr3_nt: TGCGCCAGCAGCCAGACGGAGCAGGTTTACTCCTACGAGCAGTACTTC; cdr3_aa: CASSQTEQVYSYEQYF
d_call: .; v_call: TRBV7-9; clone_size: many; j_call: TRBJ1-1; cdr3_nt: TGTGCCAGCAGCTTATTTCCTGGCCAGGGAGGGCCTGAAGCTTTCTTT; cdr3_aa: CASSLFPGQGGPEAFF
d_call: .; v_call: TRBV4-1; clone_size: few; j_call: TRBJ2-7; cdr3_nt: TGCGCCAGCAGCCAAGAATCTCCGGGGACCTACGAGCAGTACTTC; cdr3_aa: CASSQESPGTYEQYF
d_call: .; v_call: TRBV7-9; clone_size: many; j_call: TRBJ2-3; cdr3_nt: TGTGCCAGCAGCTTGGAAGGTAGCACAGATACGCAGTATTTT; cdr3_aa: CASSLEGSTDTQYF
d_call: .; v_call: TRBV12-3/TRBV12-4; clone_size: .; j_call: TRBJ1-1; cdr3_nt: TGTGCCAGCAGCTCCGGGGATCTTACTACTTTCTTT; cdr3_aa: CASSSGDLTTFF
d_call: TRBD1; v_call: TRBV4-2; clone_size: few; j_call: TRBJ2-5; cdr3_nt: TGTGCCAGCAGCCAAGCCCCGGACAGGGGCCTCCAAGAGACCCAGTACTTC; cdr3_aa: CASSQAPDRGLQETQYF
d_call: .; v_call: TRBV6-5; clone_size: many; j_call: TRBJ2-3; cdr3_nt: TGTGCCAGCAGTTACTCGTCCAGGGATACGCAGTATTTT; cdr3_aa: CASSYSSRDTQYF
d_call: TRBD2; v_call: TRBV3-1; clone_size: .; j_call: TRBJ2-3; cdr3_nt: TGTGCCAGCAGCCAAGATATTTTCAAGCGGGAGTCCACAGATACGCAGTATTTT; cdr3_aa: CASSQDIFKRESTDTQYF
d_call: .; v_call: TRBV14; clone_size: many; j_call: TRBJ1-4; cdr3_nt: TGTGCCAGCAGCCAAGTCCCCGAAGGGGCCTATGAAAAACTGTTTTTT; cdr3_aa: CASSQVPEGAYEKLFF